This T cell receptor (beta chain) was recovered during a study of early T cells in non-severe SARS-CoV-2 infection listed by TCRdb under 2021. About the full investigation: Because TCR sequencing was done on bulk RNA from unsorted whole blood, the alpha and beta chains could not be paired. The investigation overall reported the following: VDJdb matching was skewed toward anti-spike CD8 responses and likely underestimated virus-specific expansions by missing private and CD4 specificities.

Libraries came from 5' RACE. The run used a NextSeq 500. In the TCR library protocol, unique molecular identifiers were attached to individual cDNA molecules to correct for PCR bias and sequencing error. Both TCR alpha and beta chains were sequenced, and tight co-correlation was observed between alpha and beta sequence abundances in each sample. Under the source paper's analysis protocol: Decombinator V4 was used to annotate the V gene, J gene and CDR3 of the TCR sequences. Expanded TCRs were defined as changing significantly between any two time points under a Poisson model with p below 0.0001. TCR abundances were normalised to the total number of TCRs sequenced in each sample and reported as counts per million. MAIT TCRs were defined by TRAV1-2 paired with TRAJ12, TRAJ20 or TRAJ33, and iNKT TCRs by TRAV10 paired with TRAJ18. VDJdb, accessed 1 November 2021, was searched for CMV, EBV and SARS-CoV-2 annotated TCRs, excluding TCRs annotated for multiple antigens. TCRdb cleaned the public reads at Q25 with fastp, built clones with MiXCR and kept in-frame beta chains. Here each entry gathers all rows of one CDR3 protein and keeps the most common genes and DNA. None of the V and J calls come from the authors' own analysis; TCRdb made them. The sample table lists about 21,000 distinct CDR3 sequences, around 5.8% of them with a count of one. The ten largest clones take up roughly 15% of the sample.

V has 2 bases trimmed and J has 8 bases trimmed; junction bases matching no gene number 6. Spanning cysteine to phenylalanine, the CDR3 consists of 14 amino acids. Left in the record is the CDR3 DNA by itself, 42 bases read in frame from the first base. Sequences MNHEY (CDR1) and SVGEGT (CDR2) are obtained from the germline V gene. This clonotype was seen many times. Its recognized antigen is unknown. The sample holds no much larger clone one base away, and base qualities are not on file. Set within a cohort of healthcare workers in London, UK, this nested case-control study involved weekly PCR testing of nasopharyngeal swabs along with blood sampling. Between 23 and 31 March 2020, the week of the UK lockdown, healthcare workers were enrolled and then followed up weekly for as long as 16 weeks.

Recombination joined TRBV6-2 or TRBV6-3 with TRBJ2-1, and TRBD1 matches 7 of the central bases. This receptor was identified in an adult who was a healthcare worker with PCR-confirmed SARS-CoV-2 infection or an uninfected control (not recorded which). The sequencing used whole blood, collected at baseline. CDR3 reads: CASSYRVGGDEQFF. The DNA sequence is given as TGTGCCAGCAGTTACAGGGTAGGGGGCGATGAGCAGTTCTTC.